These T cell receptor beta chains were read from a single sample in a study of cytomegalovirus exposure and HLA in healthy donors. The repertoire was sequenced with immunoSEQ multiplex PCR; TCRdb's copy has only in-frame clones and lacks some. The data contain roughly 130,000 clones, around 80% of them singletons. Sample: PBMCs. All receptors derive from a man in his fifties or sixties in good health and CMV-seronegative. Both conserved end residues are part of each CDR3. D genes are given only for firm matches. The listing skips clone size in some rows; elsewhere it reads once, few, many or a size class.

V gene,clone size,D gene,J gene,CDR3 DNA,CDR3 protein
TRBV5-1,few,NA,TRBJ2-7,TGCGCCAGCAGCGCGGACCTTCCGGGGGAGCAGTACTTC,CASSADLPGEQYF
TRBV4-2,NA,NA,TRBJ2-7,TGTGCCAGCAGCCCAGAAGCGGGCGCCGAGCAGTACTTC,CASSPEAGAEQYF
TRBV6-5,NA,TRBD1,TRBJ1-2,TGTGCCAGCAGTTCGACAGGGTCCTTTGGCTACACCTTC,CASSSTGSFGYTF
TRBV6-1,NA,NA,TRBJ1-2,TGTGCCAGCAGTGGTGCTGGGGGGTATGGCTATGGCTACACCTTC,CASSGAGGYGYGYTF
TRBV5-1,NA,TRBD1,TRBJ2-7,TGCGCCAGCAGCTTGCAGCGACAGGGGGCCTCCTACGAGCAGTACTTC,CASSLQRQGASYEQYF
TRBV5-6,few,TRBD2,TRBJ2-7,TGTGCCAGCAGCTTGGGACTAGCGGGATCCTACGAGCAGTACTTC,CASSLGLAGSYEQYF
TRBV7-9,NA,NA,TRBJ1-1,TGTGCCAGCAGCCTCAGGGTAAAGGACACTGAAGCTTTCTTT,CASSLRVKDTEAFF
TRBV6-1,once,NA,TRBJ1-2,TGTGCCAGCAGGCCCGACAGGTCCTTCTATGGCTACACCTTC,CASRPDRSFYGYTF
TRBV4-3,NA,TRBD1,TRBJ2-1,TGCGCCAGCAGCCAGCAGACAGGGGCTCCCTACAATGAGCAGTTCTTC,CASSQQTGAPYNEQFF
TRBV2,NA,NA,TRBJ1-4,TGTGCCAGCAGTGCAGGAGGGACGTCTTACCGACTAGGGAATGAAAAACTGTTTTTT,CASSAGGTSYRLGNEKLFF
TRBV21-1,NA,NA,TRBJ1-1,TGTGCCAGCAGCTACATCTCGCGGACAGCGAACACTGAAGCTTTCTTT,CASSYISRTANTEAFF
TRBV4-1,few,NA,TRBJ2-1,TGCGCCAGCAGCCAAGATGGGCTAGCTTTGAATGAGCAGTTCTTC,CASSQDGLALNEQFF
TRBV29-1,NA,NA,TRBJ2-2,TGCAGCGTTGGGGTCGGAGGTACCGGGGAGCTGTTTTTT,CSVGVGGTGELFF
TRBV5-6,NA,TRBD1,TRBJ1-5,TGTGCCAGCAGCAAGACAGGGGGCGGTTATAGCAATCAGCCCCAGCATTTT,CASSKTGGGYSNQPQHF
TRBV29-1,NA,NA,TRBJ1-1,TGCAGCGTGGTCACAGGGAAAGTTGAAGCTTTCTTT,CSVVTGKVEAFF
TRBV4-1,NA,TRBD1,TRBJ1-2,TGCGCCAGCAGCCAAGTTACAGGGGAGAGGGCCTATGGCTACACCTTC,CASSQVTGERAYGYTF
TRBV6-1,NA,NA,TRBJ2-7,TGTGCCAGCAGCCCATTCCTTCTTTACAACGAGCAGTACTTC,CASSPFLLYNEQYF
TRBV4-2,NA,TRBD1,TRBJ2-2,TGTGCCATCCCCAACAGGGGGCGAGGGACCGGGGAGCTGTTTTTT,CAIPNRGRGTGELFF
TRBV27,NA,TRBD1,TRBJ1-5,TGTGCCAGCAGTTTATCAGGGGGCATGAGCAATCAGCCCCAGCATTTT,CASSLSGGMSNQPQHF
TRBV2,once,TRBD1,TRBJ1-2,TGTGCCAGCAGCGGACAGGAAGGCGGCTACACCTTC,CASSGQEGGYTF
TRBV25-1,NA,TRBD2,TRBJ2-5,TGTGCCAGCAGTGGACCCCGGGACTATTTTGAGACCCAGTACTTC,CASSGPRDYFETQYF
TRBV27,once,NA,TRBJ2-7,TGTGCCAGCAGCGTCGACAGGTTTTCCTACGAGCAGTACTTC,CASSVDRFSYEQYF
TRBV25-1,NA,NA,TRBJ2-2,TGTGCCAGCAGTGCCCGGGGGAACACCGGGGAGCTGTTTTTT,CASSARGNTGELFF
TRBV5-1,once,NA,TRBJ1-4,TGCGCCAGCAGCACGGGTCTATCGGGGGAAAAACTGTTTTTT,CASSTGLSGEKLFF
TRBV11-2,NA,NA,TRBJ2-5,TGTGCCAGCAGCCCAGGCGCCCTAAAAGAGACCCAGTACTTC,CASSPGALKETQYF
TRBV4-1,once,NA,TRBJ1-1,TGCGCCAGCAGCCACCTCCGGGGGGCCACTGAAGCTTTCTTT,CASSHLRGATEAFF
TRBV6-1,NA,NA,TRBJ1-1,TGTGCCAGCAGTCCCAGGGGACTACAGGAAGCTTTCTTT,CASSPRGLQEAFF
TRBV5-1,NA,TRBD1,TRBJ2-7,TGCGCCAGCAGCTTGGCGGGACAGGTCTACGAGCAGTACTTC,CASSLAGQVYEQYF
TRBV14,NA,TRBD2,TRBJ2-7,TGTGCCAGCAGCCCCGGGACTAGCGGTTACGAGCAGTACTTC,CASSPGTSGYEQYF
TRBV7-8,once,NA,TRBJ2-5,TGTGCCAGCAGCCAGGGGTGGGGGGGAGACCAAGAGACCCAGTACTTC,CASSQGWGGDQETQYF
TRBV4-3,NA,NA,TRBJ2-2,TGCGCCAGCAGCCAACGGGCAGGAGGCACCGGGGAGCTGTTTTTT,CASSQRAGGTGELFF
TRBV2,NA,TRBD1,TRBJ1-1,TGTGCCAGCAGTGCGTACAGGGGAGGAAGCACTGAAGCTTTCTTT,CASSAYRGGSTEAFF
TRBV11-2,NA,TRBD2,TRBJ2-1,TGTGCCAGCTCTGGACTAGCGGGGCGCGAGCAGTTCTTC,CASSGLAGREQFF
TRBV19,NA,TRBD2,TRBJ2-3,TGTGCCAGTTCACCGGGGGGGCCTGCAGATACGCAGTATTTT,CASSPGGPADTQYF
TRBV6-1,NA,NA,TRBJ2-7,TGTGCCAGCAGTTCCTGGGGCCTCGAGCAGTACTTC,CASSSWGLEQYF
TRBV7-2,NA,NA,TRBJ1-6,TGTGCCAGCAGCCCGCGGAGGAACTCACCCCTCCACTTT,CASSPRRNSPLHF
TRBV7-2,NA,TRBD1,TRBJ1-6,TGTGCCAGCAGCTTTTTCGGACAGGGTGAATCACCCCTCCACTTT,CASSFFGQGESPLHF
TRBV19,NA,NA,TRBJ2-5,TGTGCCAGTAGTATAAGGCCACTAGGGACCCAGTACTTC,CASSIRPLGTQYF
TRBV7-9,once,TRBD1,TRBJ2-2,TGTGCCAGCAGCTCCCCCCGGACAGGGGAGGACACCGGGGAGCTGTTTTTT,CASSSPRTGEDTGELFF
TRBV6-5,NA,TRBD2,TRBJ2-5,TGTGCCAGCAGTTTTGTAGCGGGGGGTCAAGAGACCCAGTACTTC,CASSFVAGGQETQYF